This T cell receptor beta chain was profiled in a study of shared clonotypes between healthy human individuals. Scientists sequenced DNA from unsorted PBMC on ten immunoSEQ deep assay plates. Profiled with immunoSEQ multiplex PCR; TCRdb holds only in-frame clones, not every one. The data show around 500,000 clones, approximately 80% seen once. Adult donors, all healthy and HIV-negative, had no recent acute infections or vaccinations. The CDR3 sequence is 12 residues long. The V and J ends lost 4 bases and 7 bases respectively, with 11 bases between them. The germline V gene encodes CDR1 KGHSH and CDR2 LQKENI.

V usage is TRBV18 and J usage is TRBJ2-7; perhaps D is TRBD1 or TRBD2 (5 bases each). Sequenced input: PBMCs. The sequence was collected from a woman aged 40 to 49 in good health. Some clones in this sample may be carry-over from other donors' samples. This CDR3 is CASSRGTEEQYF. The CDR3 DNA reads TGTGCCAGCTCACGGGGGACGGAGGAGCAGTACTTC.